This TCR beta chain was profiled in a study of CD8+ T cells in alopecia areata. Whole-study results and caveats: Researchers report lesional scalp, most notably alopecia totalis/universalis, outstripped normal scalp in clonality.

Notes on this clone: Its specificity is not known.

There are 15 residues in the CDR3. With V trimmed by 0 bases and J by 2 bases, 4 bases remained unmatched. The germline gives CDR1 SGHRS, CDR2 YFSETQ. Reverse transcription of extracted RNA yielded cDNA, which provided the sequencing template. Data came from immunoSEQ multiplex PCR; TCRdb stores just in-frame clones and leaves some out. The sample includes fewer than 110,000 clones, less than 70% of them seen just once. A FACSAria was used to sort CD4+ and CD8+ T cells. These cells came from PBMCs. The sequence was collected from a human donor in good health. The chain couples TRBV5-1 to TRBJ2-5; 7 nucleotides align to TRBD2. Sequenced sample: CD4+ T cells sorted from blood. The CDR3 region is CASSLVGSGQETQYF. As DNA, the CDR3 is TGCGCCAGCAGCTTGGTGGGTAGCGGGCAAGAGACCCAGTACTTC.